This T cell receptor beta chain was profiled in a study of blood T cell repertoires in COVID-19. About the study: COVID-19 samples from acute and convalescent phases originated in the United States, Italy and Spain.

Using immunoSEQ multiplex PCR, the repertoire was profiled, and TCRdb retains in-frame clones only, with some absent. The table lists 98,000 or so clones, roughly 89% of them singletons. The length of the CDR3 is 15 residues. The V end was cut by 0 bases, the J end by 2 bases, with 8 bases between. The germline V gene encodes CDR1 MGHRA and CDR2 YSYEKL. The V and J genes are TRBV4-1 and TRBJ1-5; D remains ambiguous. The receptor comes from a human donor in a cohort sampled during active COVID-19. Sequencing input: peripheral blood. CDR3 sequence reads: CASSQDRERNQPQHF. For the CDR3, the DNA is TGCGCCAGCAGCCAAGATCGGGAACGCAATCAGCCCCAGCATTTT.